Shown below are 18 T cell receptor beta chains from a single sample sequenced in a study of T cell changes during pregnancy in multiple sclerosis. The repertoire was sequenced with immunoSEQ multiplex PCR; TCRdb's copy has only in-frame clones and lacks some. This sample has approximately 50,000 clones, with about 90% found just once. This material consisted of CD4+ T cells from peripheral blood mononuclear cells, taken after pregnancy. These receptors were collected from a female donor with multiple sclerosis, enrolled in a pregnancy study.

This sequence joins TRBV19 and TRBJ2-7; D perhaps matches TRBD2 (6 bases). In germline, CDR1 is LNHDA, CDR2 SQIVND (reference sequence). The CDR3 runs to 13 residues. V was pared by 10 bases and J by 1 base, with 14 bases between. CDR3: CATLGEVSYEQYF. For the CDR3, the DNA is TGTGCCACCCTCGGGGAGGTTTCCTACGAGCAGTACTTC.

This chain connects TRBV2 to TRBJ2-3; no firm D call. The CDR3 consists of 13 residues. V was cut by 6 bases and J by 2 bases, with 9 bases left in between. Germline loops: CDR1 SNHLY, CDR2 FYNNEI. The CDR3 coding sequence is TGTGCCAGCAGCCCAAAGCCCACAGATACGCAGTATTTT. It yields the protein CASSPKPTDTQYF. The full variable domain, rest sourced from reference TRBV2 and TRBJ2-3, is EPEVTQTPSHQVTQMGQEVILRCVPISNHLYFYWYRQILGQKVEFLVSFYNNEISEKSEIFDDQFSVERPDGSNFTLKIRSTKLEDSAMYFCASSPKPTDTQYFGPGTRLTVL.

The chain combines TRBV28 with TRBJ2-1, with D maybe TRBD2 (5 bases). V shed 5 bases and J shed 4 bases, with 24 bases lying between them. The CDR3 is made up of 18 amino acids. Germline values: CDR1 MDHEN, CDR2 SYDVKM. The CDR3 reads CASSTQRRFLGPYNEQFF. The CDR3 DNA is TGTGCCAGCAGTACGCAGCGGCGGTTTTTAGGCCCTTACAATGAGCAGTTCTTC.

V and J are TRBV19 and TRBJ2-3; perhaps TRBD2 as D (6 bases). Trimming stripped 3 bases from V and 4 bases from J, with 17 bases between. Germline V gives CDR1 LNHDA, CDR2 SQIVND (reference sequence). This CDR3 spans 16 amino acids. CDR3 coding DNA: TGTGCCAGTAGTATTAGGGCAGCGGGCACGTCAGATACGCAGTATTTT. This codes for CASSIRAAGTSDTQYF.

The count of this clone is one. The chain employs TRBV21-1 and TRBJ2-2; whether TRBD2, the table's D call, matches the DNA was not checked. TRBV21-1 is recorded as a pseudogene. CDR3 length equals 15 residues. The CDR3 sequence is CASSYRLAETGELFF. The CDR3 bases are TGTGCCAGCAGCTACCGACTAGCTGAGACCGGGGAGCTGTTTTTT.

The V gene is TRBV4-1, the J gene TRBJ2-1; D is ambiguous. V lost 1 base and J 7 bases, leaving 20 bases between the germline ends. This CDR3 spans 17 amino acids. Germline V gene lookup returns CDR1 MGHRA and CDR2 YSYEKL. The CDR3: CASSQGFSSPARNEQFF. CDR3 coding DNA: TGCGCCAGCAGCCAAGGGTTTTCGAGCCCCGCGAGAAATGAGCAGTTCTTC.

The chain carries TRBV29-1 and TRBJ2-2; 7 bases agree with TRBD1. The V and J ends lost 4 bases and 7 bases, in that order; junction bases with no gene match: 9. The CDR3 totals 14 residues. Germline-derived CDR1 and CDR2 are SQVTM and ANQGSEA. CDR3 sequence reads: CSVGDRAGGGELFF. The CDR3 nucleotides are TGCAGCGTTGGCGACAGGGCGGGCGGCGGGGAGCTGTTTTTT.

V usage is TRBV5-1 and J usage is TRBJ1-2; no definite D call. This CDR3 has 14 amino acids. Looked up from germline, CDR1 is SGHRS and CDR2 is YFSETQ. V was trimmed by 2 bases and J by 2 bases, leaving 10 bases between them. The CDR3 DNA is TGCGCCAGCAGCTTACGAGAACTCAACTATGGCTACACCTTC. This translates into CASSLRELNYGYTF. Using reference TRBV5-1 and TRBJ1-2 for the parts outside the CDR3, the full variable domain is KAGVTQTPRYLIKTRGQQVTLSCSPISGHRSVSWYQQTPGQGLQFLFEYFSETQRNKGNFPGRFSGRQFSNSRSEMNVSTLELGDSALYLCASSLRELNYGYTFGSGTRLTVV.

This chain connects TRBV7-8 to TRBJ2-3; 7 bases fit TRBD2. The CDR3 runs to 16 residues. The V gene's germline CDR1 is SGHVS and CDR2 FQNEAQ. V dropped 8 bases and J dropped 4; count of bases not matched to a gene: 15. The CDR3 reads CASFTTGTGRPDTQYF. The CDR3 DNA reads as TGTGCCAGCTTCACCACCGGGACCGGGAGGCCAGATACGCAGTATTTT.

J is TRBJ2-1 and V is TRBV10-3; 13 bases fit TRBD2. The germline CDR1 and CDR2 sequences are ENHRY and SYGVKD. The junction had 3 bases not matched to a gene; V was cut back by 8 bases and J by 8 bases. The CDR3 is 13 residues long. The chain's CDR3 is CAIGLAGVDEQFF. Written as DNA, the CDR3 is TGTGCCATCGGACTAGCGGGAGTGGATGAGCAGTTCTTC.

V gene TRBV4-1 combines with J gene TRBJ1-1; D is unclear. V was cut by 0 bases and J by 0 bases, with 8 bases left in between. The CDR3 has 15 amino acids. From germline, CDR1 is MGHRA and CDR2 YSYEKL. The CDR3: CASSQDGSMNTEAFF. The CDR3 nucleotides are TGCGCCAGCAGCCAAGACGGGAGCATGAACACTGAAGCTTTCTTT.

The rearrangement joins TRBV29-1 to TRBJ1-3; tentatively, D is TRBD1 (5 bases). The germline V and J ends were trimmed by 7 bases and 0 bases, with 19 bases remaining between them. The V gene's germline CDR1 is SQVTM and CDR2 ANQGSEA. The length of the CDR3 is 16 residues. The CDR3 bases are TGCAGCGCTCGCATTAACAGGAGACACTCTGGAAACACCATATATTTT. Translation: CSARINRRHSGNTIYF.

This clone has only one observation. The CDR3 DNA reads TGTGCCAGCAGTCCCCGCCGGGCTAGCGGGAGAATAGAGACCCAGTACTTC. This gives the protein CASSPRRASGRIETQYF. The chain employs TRBV27 and TRBJ2-5; 10 bases map to TRBD2. The CDR3 runs 17 residues. The germline CDR1 and CDR2 sequences are MNHEY and SMNVEV (reference sequence). V lost 5 bases and J lost 4; bases outside the gene matches: 13.

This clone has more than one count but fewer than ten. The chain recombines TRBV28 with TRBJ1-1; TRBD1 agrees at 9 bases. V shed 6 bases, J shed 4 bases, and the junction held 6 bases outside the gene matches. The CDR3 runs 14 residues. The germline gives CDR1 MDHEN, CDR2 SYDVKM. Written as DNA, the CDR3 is TGTGCCAGCAGACAGGGGGCGGATGTCACTGAAGCTTTCTTT. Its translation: CASRQGADVTEAFF.

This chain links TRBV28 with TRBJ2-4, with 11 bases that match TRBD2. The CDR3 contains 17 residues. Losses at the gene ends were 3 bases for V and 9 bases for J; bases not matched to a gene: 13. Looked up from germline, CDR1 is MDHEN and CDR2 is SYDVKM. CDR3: CASSFLRASGRLGIQYF. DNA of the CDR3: TGTGCCAGCAGTTTCCTCAGGGCTAGCGGGAGGCTAGGCATTCAGTACTTC.

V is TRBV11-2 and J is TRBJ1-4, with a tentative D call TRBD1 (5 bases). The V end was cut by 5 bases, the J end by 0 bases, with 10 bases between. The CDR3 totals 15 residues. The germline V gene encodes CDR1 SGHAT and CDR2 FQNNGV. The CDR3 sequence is CASSPDRTTNEKLFF. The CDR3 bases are TGTGCCAGCAGCCCCGACAGAACAACTAATGAAAAACTGTTTTTT.

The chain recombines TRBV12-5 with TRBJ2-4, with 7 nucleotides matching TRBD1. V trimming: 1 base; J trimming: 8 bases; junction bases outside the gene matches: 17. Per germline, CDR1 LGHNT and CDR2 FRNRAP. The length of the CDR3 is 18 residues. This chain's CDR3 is CASGLAHLKDRSGDIQYF. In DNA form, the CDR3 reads TGTGCTAGTGGTTTGGCACATTTGAAGGACAGGTCAGGGGACATTCAGTACTTC.

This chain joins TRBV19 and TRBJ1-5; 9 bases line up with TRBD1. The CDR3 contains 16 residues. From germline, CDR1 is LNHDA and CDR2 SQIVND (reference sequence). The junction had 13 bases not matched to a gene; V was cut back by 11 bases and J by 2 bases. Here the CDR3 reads CAGGTGSVLGNQPQHF. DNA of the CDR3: TGTGCCGGAGGGACAGGGAGTGTGTTGGGCAATCAGCCCCAGCATTTT. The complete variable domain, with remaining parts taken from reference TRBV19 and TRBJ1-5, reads DGGITQSPKYLFRKEGQNVTLSCEQNLNHDAMYWYRQDPGQGLRLIYYSQIVNDFQKGDIAEGYSVSREKKESFPLTVTSAQKNPTAFYLCAGGTGSVLGNQPQHFGDGTRLSIL.